These 28 T cell receptor beta chains came from one sample sequenced in a study of blood T cell repertoires in COVID-19. Measured with immunoSEQ multiplex PCR; TCRdb has only the in-frame clones, and not every one. Seen here are over 25,000 clones, 85% to 90% observed once, and the top ten hold roughly 13%. Sequenced material: peripheral blood. Every receptor here comes from a man between 65 and 79 years old with active COVID-19.

The rearrangement uses TRBV11-2 and TRBJ2-1; 9 positions match TRBD1. Germline CDR1 and CDR2: SGHAT and FQNNGV. The CDR3 is 18 amino acids. The V and J ends lost 5 bases and 8 bases, in that order; junction bases with no gene match: 19. CDR3 protein: CASSRGNRGRSGADEQFF. The CDR3 DNA is TGTGCCAGCAGCCGGGGGAACAGGGGGCGTAGTGGTGCTGATGAGCAGTTCTTC.

This clone was counted between two and nine times. One junction end disagrees with the germline gene, perhaps due to a read error. The V gene is TRBV2, the J gene TRBJ2-2, with TRBD2 matching over 13 bases. Germline lookup yields CDR1 SNHLY and CDR2 FYNNEI. This CDR3 spans 16 amino acids. CDR3: CASTELLAGGSGELFF. The CDR3 region has the DNA TGTGCCAGCACTGAATTACTAGCGGGAGGGTCCGGGGAGCTGTTTTTT.

The V gene is TRBV19, the J gene TRBJ1-4; perhaps TRBD1 as D (5 bases). This CDR3 has 13 amino acids. The V end lost 7 bases, the J end lost 4 bases, and 10 bases lay between the germline ends. From germline, CDR1 is LNHDA and CDR2 SQIVND (reference sequence). The DNA of the CDR3 is TGTGCCAGTATGGGGCAGAATAATGAAAAACTGTTTTTT. Translation gives CASMGQNNEKLFF.

V usage is TRBV6-2 or TRBV6-3 and J usage is TRBJ1-6, with 7 bases that match TRBD1. CDR1 MNHEY and CDR2 SVGEGT come from the germline V gene. This CDR3 contains 14 residues. The V and J ends lost 6 bases and 7 bases, in that order; junction bases with no gene match: 6. The CDR3, as DNA: TGTGCCAGCAGCCGACAGGGAAGGAATTCACCCCTCCACTTT. Its protein product is CASSRQGRNSPLHF.

The sample holds one count of this clone. J is TRBJ1-4 and V is TRBV5-8; 8 nucleotides agree with TRBD1. CDR1 is SGHTS and CDR2 is YDEGEE in the germline V gene. The ends lost 4 bases at V and 10 bases at J; junction bases unmatched: 12. CDR3 length: 15 residues. CDR3: CASSPDRERPRKLFF. The CDR3 DNA follows: TGTGCCAGCAGCCCGGACAGGGAACGGCCCCGAAAACTGTTTTTT. Supplemented by reference TRBV5-8 and TRBJ1-4, the full variable domain reads EAGVTQSPTHLIKTRGQQATLRCSPISGHTSVYWYQQALGLGLQFLLWYDEGEERNRGNFPPRFSGRQFPNYSSELNVNALELEDSALYLCASSPDRERPRKLFFGSGTQLSVL.

This chain uses TRBV5-5 with TRBJ2-7, with 7 bases lining up with TRBD1. V was pared by 5 bases and J by 3 bases, with 8 bases of the junction left unmatched. Germline assignment: CDR1 SGHKS and CDR2 YYEKEE (reference sequence). The CDR3 sequence is 14 residues long. The CDR3 DNA reads as TGTGCCAGCAGTCTGACCGGGACAGACTACGAGCAGTACTTC. Its protein is CASSLTGTDYEQYF. Full variable domain (outside the CDR3, taken from reference TRBV5-5 and TRBJ2-7): DAGVTQSPTHLIKTRGQQVTLRCSPISGHKSVSWYQQVLGQGPQFIFQYYEKEERGRGNFPDRFSARQFPNYSSELNVNALLLGDSALYLCASSLTGTDYEQYFGPGTRLTVT.

The chain is built from TRBV27 and TRBJ1-5, with D unresolved. The CDR3 has 13 residues. Germline lookup yields CDR1 MNHEY and CDR2 SMNVEV (reference sequence). The germline V and J ends were trimmed by 2 bases and 3 bases, with 5 bases remaining between them. In DNA, the CDR3 is TGTGCCAGCAGTTTAGTCTTCAATCAGCCCCAGCATTTT. Translating gives CASSLVFNQPQHF.

This rearrangement joins TRBV4-3 to TRBJ2-3; D is possibly TRBD1 (5 bases). The CDR3 runs to 16 residues. Germline CDR1 LGHNA, CDR2 YSLEER. V lost 0 bases and J 1 base, leaving 11 bases between the germline ends. CDR3 residues: CASSQDLVGGTDTQYF. Written as DNA, the CDR3 is TGCGCCAGCAGCCAAGATCTGGTAGGGGGCACAGATACGCAGTATTTT.

This chain joins TRBV19 and TRBJ1-2; the match to TRBD1 covers 8 bases. The CDR3 sequence is 14 residues long. Per the germline V gene, CDR1 is LNHDA and CDR2 is SQIVND (reference sequence). V shed 5 bases, J shed 4 bases, and the junction held 6 bases outside the gene matches. CDR3 residues: CASSGRGQGYGYTF. CDR3 bases: TGTGCCAGTAGTGGCAGGGGGCAGGGCTATGGCTACACCTTC.

The V and J genes are TRBV4-3 and TRBJ2-7; weak D call: TRBD1 (6 bases). The CDR3 consists of 14 residues. Germline loops: CDR1 LGHNA, CDR2 YSLEER. Trimming removed 0 bases at V and 6 bases at J, with 12 bases between. The CDR3, as DNA: TGCGCCAGCAGCCAAGAAAAGGGGGTCGGCGAGCAGTACTTC. Residues: CASSQEKGVGEQYF.

The V gene is TRBV5-5, the J gene TRBJ2-2, with D tentatively TRBD2 (6 bases). The V gene lost 2 bases and the J gene lost 6 bases, with 14 bases spanning the gap. The CDR3 length is 15 residues. Germline V gene lookup returns CDR1 SGHKS and CDR2 YYEKEE (reference sequence). DNA of the CDR3: TGTGCCAGCAGCTTAGGAGGGGCCTGGCCCGGGGAGCTGTTTTTT. It specifies CASSLGGAWPGELFF.

The CDR3 DNA reads as TGCAGTGCTAGTTTTCCGGCAGGGGGCGTCGGCGGGATTGCCTACAATGAGCAGTTCTTC. This translates into CSASFPAGGVGGIAYNEQFF. V gene TRBV20-1 combines with J gene TRBJ2-1; 8 nucleotides align to TRBD1. The CDR3 totals 20 residues. Germline V gene lookup returns CDR1 DFQATT and CDR2 SNEGSKA (reference sequence). V lost 3 bases, J lost 2 bases, and 21 bases stayed unmatched.

This chain connects TRBV5-4 to TRBJ2-7; 11 bases are shared with TRBD2. The CDR3 contains 16 residues. With 4 bases clipped from V and 4 bases from J, the junction kept 10 bases outside the gene matches. Germline CDR1 and CDR2: SGHNT and YYREEE (reference sequence). The CDR3 sequence: CASSPDSGRAVYEQYF. The CDR3 DNA follows: TGTGCCAGCAGCCCGGATAGCGGGAGGGCCGTTTACGAGCAGTACTTC.

The chain has TRBV18 and TRBJ2-7; 7 positions agree with TRBD1. Germline assignment: CDR1 KGHSH and CDR2 LQKENI. J was trimmed by 2 bases and V by 5 bases; bases with no gene match: 9. The CDR3 consists of 15 residues. CDR3 nucleotides: TGTGCCAGCTCATACACTTCCGGGACAGCCTACGAGCAGTACTTC. It encodes CASSYTSGTAYEQYF.

The genes are TRBV19 and TRBJ1-1; 7 nucleotides agree with TRBD1. Germline-derived CDR1 and CDR2 are LNHDA and SQIVND (reference sequence). Trimming at V came to 7 bases and at J to 5 bases, leaving 10 bases not matched to a gene. The CDR3 runs 14 residues. As DNA, the CDR3 is TGTGCCAGTACCGAGGGGACAGCCGGGACTGAAGCTTTCTTT. It encodes CASTEGTAGTEAFF.

The chain carries TRBV5-8 and TRBJ2-1; the D gene is possibly TRBD2 (6 bases). This CDR3 spans 15 amino acids. Germline CDR1 and CDR2: SGHTS and YDEGEE. V lost 2 bases and J 3 bases, leaving 12 bases between the germline ends. In DNA, the CDR3 is TGTGCCAGCAGCTTCCCGGGACTCCGCTACAATGAGCAGTTCTTC. Translating gives CASSFPGLRYNEQFF.

The chain is built from TRBV5-6 and TRBJ2-7; D uncertain. The length of the CDR3 is 11 residues. The V end lost 4 bases, the J end lost 3 bases, and 5 bases lay between the germline ends. Germline V gene data show CDR1 as SGHDT and CDR2 as YYEEEE. CDR3 sequence (DNA): TGTGCCAGCAGCGGCTTCTACGAGCAGTACTTC. Encoded protein: CASSGFYEQYF. Variable domain in full (rest from reference TRBV5-6 and TRBJ2-7): DAGVTQSPTHLIKTRGQQVTLRCSPKSGHDTVSWYQQALGQGPQFIFQYYEEEERQRGNFPDRFSGHQFPNYSSELNVNALLLGDSALYLCASSGFYEQYFGPGTRLTVT.

The count of this clone is one. The V gene is TRBV5-1, the J gene TRBJ1-5; 9 nucleotides agree with TRBD1. Germline V gene lookup returns CDR1 SGHRS and CDR2 YFSETQ. The CDR3 runs 15 residues. V shed 7 bases, J shed 5 bases, and the junction held 10 bases outside the gene matches. This CDR3 is CASAPGTGNHQPQHF. The DNA for the CDR3 is TGCGCCAGCGCACCCGGGACAGGGAATCATCAGCCCCAGCATTTT.

This chain connects TRBV9 to TRBJ2-7, with TRBD2 identical over 9 bases. The CDR3 sequence is 16 residues long. Germline V gene lookup returns CDR1 SGDLS and CDR2 YYNGEE. The J segment lost 7 bases and the V segment lost 0 bases, leaving 11 bases of the junction unmatched. CDR3 region: CASSVEVVAGVGEQYF. Here the CDR3 DNA reads TGTGCCAGCAGCGTAGAGGTAGTAGCGGGGGTTGGAGAGCAGTACTTC.

The chain combines TRBV19 with TRBJ1-1; 8 bases are a match to TRBD1. The CDR3 has 15 residues. J gave up 5 bases and V 5 bases, and 10 bases lay outside the gene matches. Per the germline V gene, CDR1 is LNHDA and CDR2 is SQIVND (reference sequence). The CDR3 bases are TGTGCCAGTAGTGTTGGACAGGGTTCTAGAACTGAAGCTTTCTTT. Translating gives CASSVGQGSRTEAFF.

The chain is built from TRBV6-2 or TRBV6-3 and TRBJ2-1; 7 bases align to TRBD2. Germline V gene data show CDR1 as MNHEY and CDR2 as SVGEGT. CDR3 length: 15 amino acids. Unmatched junction bases numbered 11, after V lost 6 bases and J lost 6 bases. The chain's CDR3 is CASSPLARRPNEQFF. DNA for the CDR3: TGTGCCAGCAGCCCACTAGCGAGGAGACCCAATGAGCAGTTCTTC.

CDR3 coding DNA: TGTGCCACCGCTGGGGGAGGCCTAGCGGGGGGCTACACCTTC. This codes for CATAGGGLAGGYTF. This sequence joins TRBV10-3 and TRBJ1-2; the D gene is possibly TRBD1 (5 bases). This CDR3 is built from 14 residues. V lost 10 bases to trimming and J lost 8 bases, with 23 bases between them. Germline CDR1 reads ENHRY; CDR2 reads SYGVKD.

The chain couples TRBV6-1 to TRBJ1-5; tentatively, D is TRBD1 (6 bases). The CDR3 runs 14 residues. CDR1 is MNHNS, CDR2 SASEGT, per germline. Deletions cut 3 bases from V and 2 bases from J, with 8 bases between. CDR3 protein: CASSDRGGNQPQHF. The CDR3 DNA reads TGTGCCAGCAGTGACAGGGGTGGCAATCAGCCCCAGCATTTT.

This clone is medium-sized in the sample. J is TRBJ2-7 and V is TRBV11-2, with 10 bases lining up with TRBD2. Germline V gives CDR1 SGHAT, CDR2 FQNNGV. J was trimmed by 3 bases and V by 5 bases; bases with no gene match: 7. This CDR3 is built from 15 residues. The CDR3 loop is CASSGWTSGHYEQYF. As DNA, the CDR3 is TGTGCCAGCAGCGGCTGGACTAGCGGCCACTACGAGCAGTACTTC. Supplemented by reference TRBV11-2 and TRBJ2-7, the full variable domain reads EAGVAQSPRYKIIEKRQSVAFWCNPISGHATLYWYQQILGQGPKLLIQFQNNGVVDDSQLPKDRFSAERLKGVDSTLKIQPAKLEDSAVYLCASSGWTSGHYEQYFGPGTRLTVT.

The chain recombines TRBV21-1 with TRBJ2-7; the table's D call, TRBD2, was not checked against the DNA. TRBV21-1 is given as a pseudogene. The CDR3 spans 19 residues. The CDR3 reads CASSKEGLAGVRGSYEQYF. CDR3 bases: TGTGCCAGCAGCAAAGAGGGACTAGCGGGAGTTCGGGGGTCCTACGAGCAGTACTTC.

The chain uses TRBV14 and TRBJ1-2; D might be TRBD1 (6 bases). The germline V and J ends were trimmed by 3 bases and 4 bases, with 12 bases remaining between them. CDR3 length: 14 amino acids. Germline loops: CDR1 SGHDN, CDR2 FVKESK. CDR3 in DNA: TGTGCCAGCAGCCAGGAACAGGGTAGCTATGGCTACACCTTC. Amino acid sequence: CASSQEQGSYGYTF. The complete variable domain, with remaining parts taken from reference TRBV14 and TRBJ1-2, reads EAGVTQFPSHSVIEKGQTVTLRCDPISGHDNLYWYRRVMGKEIKFLLHFVKESKQDESGMPNNRFLAERTGGTYSTLKVQPAELEDSGVYFCASSQEQGSYGYTFGSGTRLTVV.

This rearrangement joins TRBV10-3 to TRBJ2-1; 13 nucleotides align to TRBD2. Germline-derived CDR1 and CDR2 are ENHRY and SYGVKD. V was clipped by 4 bases and J by 8 bases; unmatched bases: 8. The length of the CDR3 is 16 residues. CDR3 region: CAISGTTSGRRDEQFF. The CDR3 region has the DNA TGTGCCATCAGTGGCACGACTAGCGGGAGGAGGGATGAGCAGTTCTTC.

Comment on this clone: Sequence at one end of the junction differs from germline and may be a read error. The chain employs TRBV11-2 and TRBJ2-3; 8 bases match TRBD2. This CDR3 region has 14 residues. Germline CDR1 and CDR2: SGHAT and FQNNGV. The CDR3 nucleotides read TGTGCCAGCAGCTCTCGGACTAGCAAAGATACGCAGTATTTT. Protein: CASSSRTSKDTQYF.